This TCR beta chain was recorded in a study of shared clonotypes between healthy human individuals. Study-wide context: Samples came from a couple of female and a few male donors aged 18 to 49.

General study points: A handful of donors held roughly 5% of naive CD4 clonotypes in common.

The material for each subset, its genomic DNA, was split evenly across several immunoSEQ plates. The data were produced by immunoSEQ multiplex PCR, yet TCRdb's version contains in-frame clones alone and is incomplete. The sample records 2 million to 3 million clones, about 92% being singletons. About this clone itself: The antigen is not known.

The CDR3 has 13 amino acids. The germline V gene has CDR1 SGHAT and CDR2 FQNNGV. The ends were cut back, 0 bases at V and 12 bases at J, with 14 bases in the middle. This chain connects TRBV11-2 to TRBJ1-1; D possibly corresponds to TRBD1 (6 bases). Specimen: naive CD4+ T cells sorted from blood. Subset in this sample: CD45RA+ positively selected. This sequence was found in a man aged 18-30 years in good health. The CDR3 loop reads CASSLDWGGSTFF. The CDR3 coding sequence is TGTGCCAGCAGCTTAGATTGGGGGGGCTCAACTTTCTTT.